The entry below describes one T cell receptor beta chain. The sample originates from a study of blood T cell repertoires in COVID-19. The overall study: Sites across the United States, Italy and Spain contributed samples from acute and convalescent COVID-19. The cDNA or gDNA used as material had been derived from T cells, B-cell-depleted T cells, or PBMCs.

Methods used by the authors: Reference gene primers were amplified, and this amplification served to estimate nucleated cell counts. Only in-frame clones appear in the TCRdb table, and some are missing; sequencing was by immunoSEQ multiplex PCR. V, J and clone size are taken as reported in that table, and D and trimming were inferred from the DNA itself. The sample yields fewer than 300,000 clones, roughly 87% seen once. CDR1 is LNHNV, CDR2 YYDKDF, per germline (reference sequence). Unmatched junction bases numbered 7, after V lost 4 bases and J lost 11 bases. The CDR3 contains 13 residues. The chain combines TRBV15 with TRBJ1-4; 7 nucleotides agree with TRBD1. This clonotype originated in a man younger than 35 with active or convalescent COVID-19. Sample: peripheral blood. CDR3 nucleotides: TGTGCCACCAGCACAGGGGGGCCGGGCAAACTGTTTTTT. Translating it yields CATSTGGPGKLFF.